One sample yielded the 7 T cell receptor beta chains listed below, sequenced in a study of post-analysis software for immune sequencing data. Whole-study results and caveats: Controls had lower frequencies than patients of a handful of TRBV segments, which included TRBV5-6, TRBV5-1 and TRBV20-1.

Carried by the TCR beta cDNA libraries were unique molecular identifiers. In TCRdb, the PCR reads were re-called with MiXCR into one record per CDR3 protein. The sample lists some 690,000 distinct CDR3 sequences, 55% to 60% occurring once. Their antigens remain unidentified. Sample: blood. The receptors originated from a girl under 10 years old with multiple sclerosis.

The V gene is TRBV7-2, the J gene TRBJ2-1; D remains ambiguous. Germline V CDR1 and CDR2: SGHTA, FQGNSA. V was cut by 5 bases and J by 9 bases, with 8 bases left in between. This CDR3 comprises 11 residues. The CDR3 coding sequence is TGTGCCAGCAGCCCTTCGAGTGAGCAGTTCTTC. As protein: CASSPSSEQFF.

This clonotype occurred once. V usage is TRBV20-1 and J usage is TRBJ1-1, with D perhaps TRBD1 (6 bases). Trimming stripped 0 bases from V and 3 bases from J, with 11 bases between. CDR3 length: 14 amino acids. CDR1 DFQATT and CDR2 SNEGSKA come from the germline V gene (reference sequence). The DNA of the CDR3 is TGCAGTGCTAGAGATCGAACAGGGTACACTGAAGCTTTCTTT. Encoded protein: CSARDRTGYTEAFF.

The chain uses TRBV5-1 and TRBJ2-1; D is uncertain. Germline V lookup: CDR1 SGHRS, CDR2 YFSETQ. Trimming pared 0 bases from V and 7 bases from J, leaving 11 bases between. This CDR3 region has 14 residues. As DNA, the CDR3 is TGCGCCAGCAGCTTGGTGGGGTTACCGAATGAGCAGTTCTTC. Its translation: CASSLVGLPNEQFF.

V usage is TRBV6-2 or TRBV6-3 and J usage is TRBJ1-1; D perhaps matches TRBD1 (6 bases). This CDR3 is built from 14 residues. Germline V CDR1 and CDR2: MNHEY, SVGEGT. V was clipped by 9 bases and J by 1 base, with 15 bases between them. CDR3 amino acids: CASKQGITNTEAFF. CDR3 bases: TGTGCCAGTAAACAGGGAATAACGAACACTGAAGCTTTCTTT.

The chain joins TRBV20-1 to TRBJ2-1, with D perhaps TRBD2 (7 bases). Germline CDR1 is DFQATT and CDR2 is SNEGSKA (reference sequence). Trimming left V 0 bases short and J 8 bases short, with 17 bases between. This CDR3 has 15 residues. CDR3 residues: CSARDPIGGGDEQFF. CDR3 sequence (DNA): TGCAGTGCTAGAGACCCAATTGGCGGGGGCGATGAGCAGTTCTTC.

This clonotype was observed a handful of times. This sequence joins TRBV4-1 and TRBJ2-1; 11 nucleotides agree with TRBD2. CDR1 and CDR2 from the germline V gene are MGHRA and YSYEKL. J was trimmed by 8 bases and V by 1 base; bases with no gene match: 1. The CDR3 runs 14 residues. The CDR3 is CASSQGGLADEQFF. The DNA of the CDR3 is TGCGCCAGCAGCCAAGGGGGACTAGCGGATGAGCAGTTCTTC.

The CDR3 DNA sequence: TGTGCCAGCACCCAGAGGTGGGGATACAATGAGCAGTTCTTC. Protein product: CASTQRWGYNEQFF. This rearrangement joins TRBV12-3 or TRBV12-4 to TRBJ2-1; no firm D call. The CDR3 is 14 amino acids. Trimming pared 7 bases from V and 4 bases from J, leaving 14 bases between.